This T cell receptor beta chain appears in the sequencing data of a study of cytomegalovirus exposure and HLA in healthy donors. Across the study: Later analysis reported that the 130 or so validation repertoires shared the platform of the roughly 710 first-cohort repertoires.

Notes on the study in general: The study found most TCR sequences rare, yet found some public TCRs in many donors. Associated with cytomegalovirus, according to the listing, were 150 to 200 TCR beta chains.

Remarks on this clone: Its antigen is undetermined.

Clones were read by immunoSEQ multiplex PCR, and TCRdb kept only the in-frame ones, dropping some. The table lists around 130,000 clones, approximately 81% of them singletons. V lost 4 bases and J lost 3, with 10 bases in between. CDR3 size: 13 residues. Germline assignment: CDR1 LNHDA and CDR2 SQIVND (reference sequence). The sequenced sample was PBMCs. The chain links TRBV19 to TRBJ2-7; tentatively, D is TRBD1 (7 bases). The clonotype was recovered from a woman in her 30s in good health and CMV-seronegative. CDR3 sequence reads: CASSNRGGYEQYF. The DNA of the CDR3 is TGTGCCAGTAGTAACAGGGGAGGCTACGAGCAGTACTTC.